A single T cell receptor (beta chain) is shown here with its context. The antigen this receptor binds is unknown. It has no much larger one-base neighbor in the sample; base qualities were not kept. The sample comes from a study of T-cell reconstitution after alpha-beta-depleted transplantation in children (dated by TCRdb to the mid-2010s). As for the study more broadly: Using TCR repertoire profiling, the study followed T-cell immune reconstitution in a quantitative way in children after TCRalphabeta/CD19-depleted allogeneic hematopoietic cell transplantation.

Explained via the paper, the treatment or condition label denotes: allogeneic hematopoietic cell transplantation with graft depleted of TCRalphabeta T cells and CD19 B cells. TCRalphabeta/CD19-depleted allogeneic hematopoietic cell grafts were given to the transplant recipients, all of whom were children. The library was built by means of PCR. These reads were obtained on an Illumina HiSeq 2500. TCR library preparation used molecular barcoding, with unique molecular identifiers applied to normalize quantification of the TCRbeta repertoire. TCRdb passed the public sequencing reads through fastp at Q25 and MiXCR, retaining productive beta sequences. Each record represents a unique CDR3 protein, reported with the most common genes and DNA among its rows. The table for this sample lists roughly 790,000 distinct CDR3 sequences; roughly 15% of them were counted only once. Clones ranked in the top ten supply approximately 5% of the sample.

General conclusions and limits of the study: The frequencies of hyperexpanded clones fell over the following months, and after one year, T-cell counts and TCRbeta diversity were mostly attributed to newly produced T cells. In some patients, the high TCRbeta diversity seen at day 60 was put down to recipient T cells and intrathymic progenitors that had survived conditioning. Apparently early alphabetaT-cell count recovery about two months after transplant reportedly relied on only several hundred rapidly expanded clones derived from non-depleted graft cells.

The CDR3 numbers 15 residues from cysteine through phenylalanine. The only DNA kept is the CDR3, 45 bases in frame from the first base. The junction shows trimming of 5 bases on V and 7 bases on J, plus 17 bases between the germline ends. The starting material was PBMCs, mostly from graft donor cells, obtained 360 days after TCRalphabeta/CD19-depleted stem cell transplant. This receptor chain uses TRBV12-3 or TRBV12-4 and TRBJ2-2; TRBD2 might be the D gene, on 5 matching bases. The TCR was taken from a male patient under 18 who had a stem cell transplant for acute lymphoblastic leukemia, so the T cells may come from the graft donor. The encoded CDR3 is CASSIRLLGSGELFF. The nucleotide sequence reads TGTGCCAGCAGTATACGCCTCCTTGGGAGCGGGGAGCTGTTTTTT.